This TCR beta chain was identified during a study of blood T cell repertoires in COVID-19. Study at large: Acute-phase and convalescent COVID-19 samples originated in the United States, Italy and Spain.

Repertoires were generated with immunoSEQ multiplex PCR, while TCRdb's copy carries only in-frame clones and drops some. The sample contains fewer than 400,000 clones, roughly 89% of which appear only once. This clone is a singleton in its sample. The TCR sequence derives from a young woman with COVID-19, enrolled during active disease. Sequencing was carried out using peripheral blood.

CDR3 loop: CAITGTVNYGYTF. In DNA, the CDR3 is TGTGCCATTACCGGGACAGTTAACTATGGCTACACCTTC. This chain joins TRBV10-3 and TRBJ1-2; TRBD1 matches at 7 bases. J lost 1 base, V lost 9 bases, and 5 bases had no gene match. Germline V gives CDR1 ENHRY, CDR2 SYGVKD. The length of the CDR3 is 13 residues.